This is a list of T cell receptor beta chains from one sample in a study of T cells in localized non-small cell lung cancer. Clones were sequenced by immunoSEQ multiplex PCR, and TCRdb holds only the in-frame ones, with some missing. Altogether thousands of clones are present, 20% to 25% being singletons, with the ten largest covering around 6.1%. Sequencing was performed on lung tumor tissue, taken before any cancer treatment. The receptor source for this set is a man aged 35 to 69 with stage II lung adenocarcinoma. Each CDR3 is given with its conserved first and last residue. D genes are given only for firm matches. Not every row has a clone size; where given, it reads once, few, many or a size class.

V gene	CDR3 length	clone size	J gene	D gene	CDR3 DNA	CDR3 protein
TRBV28	15	NA	TRBJ1-5	NA	TGTGCCAGCAGTTTATCCCTTGCAGGCAATCAGCCCCAGCATTTT	CASSLSLAGNQPQHF
TRBV18	14	NA	TRBJ2-5	NA	TGTGCCAGCTCATTCGACCTCTTACAAGAGACCCAGTACTTC	CASSFDLLQETQYF
TRBV28	16	NA	TRBJ1-5	NA	TGTGCCAGCAGTTTACTCCCCACAGCTCACAATCAGCCCCAGCATTTT	CASSLLPTAHNQPQHF
TRBV1	14	NA	TRBJ2-2	NA	TGCGCCAGCAGCCAAGAAGGGGGTAGACCCGAGCTGTTTTTT	CASSQEGGRPELFF
TRBV1	18	medium-sized	TRBJ2-7	NA	TGCACCAGCAGTCGGGAGCTAGCGGGAGTTCAACCGCCAGGCGAGCAGTACTTC	CTSSRELAGVQPPGEQYF
TRBV11-3	16	NA	TRBJ2-1	TRBD2	TGTGCCAGCAGCCCAAACCTAGCGGGGGTTTCGAATGAGCAGTTCTTC	CASSPNLAGVSNEQFF
TRBV15	15	few	TRBJ1-5	NA	TGTGCCACCAGCAGAGATTGGGATAGCAATCAGCCCCAGCATTTT	CATSRDWDSNQPQHF
TRBV11-3	19	few	TRBJ1-6	TRBD1	TGTGCCAGCAGCCTGCTGTGCAAGACAGGGGGGGAATCTAATTCACCCCTCCACTTT	CASSLLCKTGGESNSPLHF
TRBV5-1	15	NA	TRBJ1-3	TRBD1	TGCGCCAGCAGCTCCGGGACAGGTTCTGGAAACACCATATATTTT	CASSSGTGSGNTIYF
TRBV11-3	14	medium-sized	TRBJ2-5	TRBD1	TGTGCCAGCAGCCAACCGTCACAGGGGAAGACCCAGTACTTC	CASSQPSQGKTQYF
TRBV19	11	NA	TRBJ1-4	NA	TGTGCCAGTAGTATGAGTGAAAAACTGTTTTTT	CASSMSEKLFF
TRBV15	16	NA	TRBJ2-1	TRBD1	TGTGCCACCAGCACCAAGGGGGCGTTCTCCTACAATGAGCAGTTCTTC	CATSTKGAFSYNEQFF
TRBV28	15	NA	TRBJ2-1	TRBD2	TGTGCCAGCAGAGCGGGGACTAGCGGGAGCAATGAGCAGTTCTTC	CASRAGTSGSNEQFF
TRBV9	13	few	TRBJ2-4	TRBD1	TGTGCCAGCAGTGAAATGGGACAGGGGTCACGGGACTTC	CASSEMGQGSRDF
TRBV29-1	15	NA	TRBJ2-1	TRBD2	TGCAGCGTTGATCTAGCGGGAGGGCCGTACAATGAGCAGTTCTTC	CSVDLAGGPYNEQFF
TRBV9	16	NA	TRBJ2-1	NA	TGTGCCAGCAGCAGTGACAGGGACTACTCCTACAATGAGCAGTTCTTC	CASSSDRDYSYNEQFF
TRBV28	12	NA	TRBJ1-2	NA	TGTGCCAGCAGTAGGGGAGGTCTGGGCTACACCTTC	CASSRGGLGYTF
TRBV5-1	16	NA	TRBJ1-6	TRBD1	TGCGCCAGCAGCTTGAGGTCGGGACAGGGGGATTCACCCCTCCACTTT	CASSLRSGQGDSPLHF
TRBV19	16	NA	TRBJ2-5	TRBD2	TGTGCCAGTAGTCCCTCACCTAGCGGGAATTGGGAGACCCAGTACTTC	CASSPSPSGNWETQYF
TRBV9	15	NA	TRBJ2-1	TRBD2	TGTGCCAGCAGCGTAGGAGCGGGGGCCCTCAATGAGCAGTTCTTC	CASSVGAGALNEQFF
TRBV23-1	13	NA	TRBJ1-1	NA	TGCGCCAGCAGCTTGGGGAAGGCCACTGAAGCTTTCTTT	CASSLGKATEAFF
TRBV23-1	13	medium-sized	TRBJ2-1	TRBD2	TGCGCCAGCAGCCCCGCGGGGGTCAATGAGCAGTTCTTC	CASSPAGVNEQFF
TRBV29-1	12	NA	TRBJ2-1	NA	TGCAGCGTCGTAAGTGGGGTCAGTGAGCAGTTCTTC	CSVVSGVSEQFF
TRBV28	13	NA	TRBJ1-1	TRBD1	TGTGCCACCACGACAGGGCGAAACACTGAAGCTTTCTTT	CATTTGRNTEAFF
TRBV11-3	16	NA	TRBJ2-2	TRBD2	TGTGCCAGCAGCTTAGACGGGGGGGCCGCCACCGGGGAGCTGTTTTTT	CASSLDGGAATGELFF
TRBV11-3	14	NA	TRBJ2-2	NA	TGTGCCAGCAGCTTAGAGGGAAACACCGGGGAGCTGTTTTTT	CASSLEGNTGELFF
TRBV29-1	14	large	TRBJ1-4	NA	TGCAGCGTTGGTGCTGCTCCAACTAATGAAAAACTGTTTTTT	CSVGAAPTNEKLFF
TRBV9	15	few	TRBJ1-1	NA	TGTGCCAGCAGCGTAGGGGCGTCCCACAACACTGAAGCTTTCTTT	CASSVGASHNTEAFF
TRBV11-3	15	few	TRBJ1-5	NA	TGTGCCAGCAGCTTAGTGACAGGAAGCAATCAGCCCCAGCATTTT	CASSLVTGSNQPQHF
TRBV11-3	14	few	TRBJ1-3	NA	TGTGCCAGCAGCTTGGCTAATTCTGGAAACACCATATATTTT	CASSLANSGNTIYF
TRBV6-7	17	few	TRBJ2-7	NA	TGTGCCAGCAGTTACGCGAAGGGGGAGGGGCCTCCCTACGAGCAGTACTTC	CASSYAKGEGPPYEQYF
TRBV19	16	NA	TRBJ1-2	TRBD1	TGTGCCAGTAGTATAATAGCCAGGGGGTCGGACTATGGCTACACCTTC	CASSIIARGSDYGYTF
TRBV11-3	14	NA	TRBJ2-3	NA	TGTGCCAGCAGCTCAGGGGCCACGGCAGATACGCAGTATTTT	CASSSGATADTQYF
TRBV7-5	16	NA	TRBJ2-4	NA	TGTGCCAGCAGCTCCAGACTAGCGGGAGGGCGGAACATTCAGTACTTC	CASSSRLAGGRNIQYF
TRBV6-8	15	few	TRBJ1-1	TRBD1	TGTGCCAGCAGTAACTTCGACAGGGTAGGTCCTGAAGCTTTCTTT	CASSNFDRVGPEAFF
TRBV9	12	few	TRBJ1-1	NA	TGTGCCAGCAGCGTAGGCTACACTGAAGCTTTCTTT	CASSVGYTEAFF
TRBV4-1	13	few	TRBJ2-5	NA	TGCGCCAGCAGCCAACCAGGGAGGGAGACCCAGTACTTC	CASSQPGRETQYF
TRBV5-1	15	NA	TRBJ1-1	TRBD1	TGCGCCAGCAGCTTGGGAGGACAGGGGGGAACTGAAGCTTTCTTT	CASSLGGQGGTEAFF
TRBV9	16	NA	TRBJ1-4	NA	TGTGCCAGCAGCTCCCAAGGGCTCCCGAGGGATGAAAAACTGTTTTTT	CASSSQGLPRDEKLFF
TRBV15	14	few	TRBJ2-2	NA	TGTGCCACCAGCAGGGACGGAAGCACCGGGGAGCTGTTTTTT	CATSRDGSTGELFF
TRBV6-8	14	few	TRBJ2-5	TRBD1	TGTGCCAGCAGTTCTATCAGGGGGCATGAGACCCAGTACTTC	CASSSIRGHETQYF
TRBV11-3	19	few	TRBJ1-5	NA	TGTGCCAGCAGCTTAAGACCCAAAGGGATCGACTTTAGCAATCAGCCCCAGCATTTT	CASSLRPKGIDFSNQPQHF
TRBV6-8	16	medium-sized	TRBJ1-2	NA	TGTGCCAGCAGTTACGACCTCTCACCGGGAATTTATGGCTACACCTTC	CASSYDLSPGIYGYTF
TRBV30	12	NA	TRBJ2-7	NA	TGTGCCTGGGGCCTTGGAATCTACGAGCAGTACTTC	CAWGLGIYEQYF
TRBV6-8	12	few	TRBJ2-3	NA	TGTGCCAGCAGTTACGACACAGATACGCAGTATTTT	CASSYDTDTQYF
TRBV18	15	NA	TRBJ2-7	TRBD1	TGTGCCAGCTCACCACCGGATAGGGGGCTCTACGAGCAGTACTTC	CASSPPDRGLYEQYF
TRBV6-8	16	few	TRBJ1-1	TRBD1	TGTGCCAGCAGTCGGACCGGGACAGGGAGGAACACTGAAGCTTTCTTT	CASSRTGTGRNTEAFF
TRBV15	15	NA	TRBJ1-2	NA	TGTGCCACCAGCAGAGGCGGACTTTTAAGAAATGGCTACACCTTC	CATSRGGLLRNGYTF
TRBV6-8	12	NA	TRBJ2-2	NA	TGTGCCAGCAAAGGGAACACCGGGGAGCTGTTTTTT	CASKGNTGELFF
TRBV1	15	few	TRBJ1-2	NA	TGCGCCAGCAGCCCGACAGGGGGAACCAACTATGGCTACACCTTC	CASSPTGGTNYGYTF